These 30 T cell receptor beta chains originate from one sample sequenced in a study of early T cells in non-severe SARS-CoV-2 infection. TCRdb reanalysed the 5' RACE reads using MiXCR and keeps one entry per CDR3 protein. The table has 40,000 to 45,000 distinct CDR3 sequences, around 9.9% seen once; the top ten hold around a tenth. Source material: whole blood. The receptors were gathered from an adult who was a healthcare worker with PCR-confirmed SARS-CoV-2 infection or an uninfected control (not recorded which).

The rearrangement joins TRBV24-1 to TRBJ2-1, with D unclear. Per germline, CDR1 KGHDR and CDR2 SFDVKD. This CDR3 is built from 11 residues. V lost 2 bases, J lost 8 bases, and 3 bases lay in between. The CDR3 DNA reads TGTGCCACCAGTGATTGGGATGAGCAGTTCTTC. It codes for CATSDWDEQFF.

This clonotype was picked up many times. The CDR3 loop reads CASSPDGRDGYTF. CDR3 nucleotide sequence: TGCGCCAGCAGCCCTGACGGCCGCGACGGCTACACCTTC. The chain employs TRBV5-1 and TRBJ1-2; D gene unclear. The V end was cut by 4 bases, the J end by 8 bases, with 15 bases between. Germline assignment: CDR1 SGHRS and CDR2 YFSETQ. The CDR3 length is 13 residues.

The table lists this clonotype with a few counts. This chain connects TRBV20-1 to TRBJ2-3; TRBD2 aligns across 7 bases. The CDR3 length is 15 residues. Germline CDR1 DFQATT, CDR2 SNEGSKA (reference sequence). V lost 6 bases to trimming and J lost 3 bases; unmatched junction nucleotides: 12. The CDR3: CSAGKAGIKTDTQYF. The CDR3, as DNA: TGCAGTGCGGGGAAAGCGGGGATTAAAACAGATACGCAGTATTTT.

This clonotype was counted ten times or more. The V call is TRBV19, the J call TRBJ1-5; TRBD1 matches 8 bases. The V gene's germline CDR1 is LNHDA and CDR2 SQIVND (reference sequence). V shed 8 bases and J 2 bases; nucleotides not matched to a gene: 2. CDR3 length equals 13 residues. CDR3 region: CASWDRRNQPQHF. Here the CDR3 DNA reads TGTGCCAGTTGGGACAGGCGCAATCAGCCCCAGCATTTT. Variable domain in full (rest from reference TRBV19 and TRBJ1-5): DGGITQSPKYLFRKEGQNVTLSCEQNLNHDAMYWYRQDPGQGLRLIYYSQIVNDFQKGDIAEGYSVSREKKESFPLTVTSAQKNPTAFYLCASWDRRNQPQHFGDGTRLSIL.

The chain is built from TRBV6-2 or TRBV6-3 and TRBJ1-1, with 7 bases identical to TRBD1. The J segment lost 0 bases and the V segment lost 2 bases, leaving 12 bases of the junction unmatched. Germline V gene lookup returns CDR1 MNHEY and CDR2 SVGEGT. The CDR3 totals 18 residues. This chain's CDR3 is CASSYLDRWGVMNTEAFF. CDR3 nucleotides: TGTGCCAGCAGTTACCTGGACAGGTGGGGGGTTATGAACACTGAAGCTTTCTTT.

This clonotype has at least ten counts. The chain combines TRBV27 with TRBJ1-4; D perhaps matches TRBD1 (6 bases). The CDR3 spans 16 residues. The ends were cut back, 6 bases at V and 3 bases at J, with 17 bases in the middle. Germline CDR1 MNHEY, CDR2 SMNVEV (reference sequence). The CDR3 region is CASRRPGAQPNEKLFF. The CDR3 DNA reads TGTGCCAGCAGGAGACCAGGGGCCCAACCTAATGAAAAACTGTTTTTT. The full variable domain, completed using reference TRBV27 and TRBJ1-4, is EAQVTQNPRYLITVTGKKLTVTCSQNMNHEYMSWYRQDPGLGLRQIYYSMNVEVTDKGDVPEGYKVSRKEKRNFPLILESPSPNQTSLYFCASRRPGAQPNEKLFFGSGTQLSVL.

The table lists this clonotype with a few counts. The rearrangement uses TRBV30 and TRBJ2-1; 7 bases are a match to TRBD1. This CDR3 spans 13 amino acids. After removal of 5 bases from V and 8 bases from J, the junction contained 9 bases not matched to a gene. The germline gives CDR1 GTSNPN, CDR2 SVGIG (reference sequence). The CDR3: CAWGADRVYEQFF. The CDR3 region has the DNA TGTGCCTGGGGAGCAGACAGGGTCTATGAGCAGTTCTTC.

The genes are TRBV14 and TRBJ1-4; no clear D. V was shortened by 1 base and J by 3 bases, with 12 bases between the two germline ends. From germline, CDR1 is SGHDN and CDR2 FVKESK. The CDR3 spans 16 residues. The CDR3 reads CASSQVSPASNEKLFF. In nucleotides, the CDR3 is TGTGCCAGCAGCCAAGTCTCGCCAGCCTCTAATGAAAAACTGTTTTTT.

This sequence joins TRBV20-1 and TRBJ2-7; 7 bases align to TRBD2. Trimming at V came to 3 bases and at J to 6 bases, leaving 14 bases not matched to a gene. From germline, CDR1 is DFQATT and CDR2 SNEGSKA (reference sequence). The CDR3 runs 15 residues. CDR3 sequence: CSARKGREGRTEQYF. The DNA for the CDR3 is TGCAGTGCTAGGAAGGGAAGGGAGGGGCGGACCGAGCAGTACTTC.

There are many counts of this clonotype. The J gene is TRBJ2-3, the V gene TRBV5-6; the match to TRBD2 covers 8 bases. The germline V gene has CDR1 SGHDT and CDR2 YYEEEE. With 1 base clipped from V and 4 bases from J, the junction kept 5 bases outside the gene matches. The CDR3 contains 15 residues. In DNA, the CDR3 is TGTGCCAGCAGCTTGTTGTCGGGGGGGCCAGATACGCAGTATTTT. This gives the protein CASSLLSGGPDTQYF.

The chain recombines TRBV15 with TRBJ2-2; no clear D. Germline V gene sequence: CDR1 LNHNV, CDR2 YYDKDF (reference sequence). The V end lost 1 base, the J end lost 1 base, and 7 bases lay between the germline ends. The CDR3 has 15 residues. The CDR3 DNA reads TGTGCCACCAGCAGAGTGACTGGGAACACCGGGGAGCTGTTTTTT. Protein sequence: CATSRVTGNTGELFF.

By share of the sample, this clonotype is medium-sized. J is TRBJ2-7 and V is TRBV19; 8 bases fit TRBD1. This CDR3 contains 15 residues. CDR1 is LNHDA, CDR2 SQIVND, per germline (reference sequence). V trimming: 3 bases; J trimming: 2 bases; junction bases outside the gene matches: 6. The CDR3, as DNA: TGTGCCAGTAGTATCTCTAGGACAGGGCCCTACGAGCAGTACTTC. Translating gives CASSISRTGPYEQYF. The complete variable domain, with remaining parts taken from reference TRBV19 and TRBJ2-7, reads DGGITQSPKYLFRKEGQNVTLSCEQNLNHDAMYWYRQDPGQGLRLIYYSQIVNDFQKGDIAEGYSVSREKKESFPLTVTSAQKNPTAFYLCASSISRTGPYEQYFGPGTRLTVT.

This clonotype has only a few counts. The CDR3 nucleotides are TGCGCCAGCAGTGGCGGGGGGGCGATAGATACGCAGTATTTT. Residues: CASSGGGAIDTQYF. The rearrangement uses TRBV5-1 and TRBJ2-3; 9 positions agree with TRBD2. Looked up from germline, CDR1 is SGHRS and CDR2 is YFSETQ. The CDR3 is 14 amino acids. J gave up 5 bases and V 5 bases, and 6 bases lay outside the gene matches.

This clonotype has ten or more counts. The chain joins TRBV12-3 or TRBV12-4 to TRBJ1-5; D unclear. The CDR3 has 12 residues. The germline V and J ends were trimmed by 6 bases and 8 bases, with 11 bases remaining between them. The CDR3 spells CASSLNPKPQHF. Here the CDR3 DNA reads TGTGCCAGCAGCCTTAATCCGAAGCCCCAGCATTTT.

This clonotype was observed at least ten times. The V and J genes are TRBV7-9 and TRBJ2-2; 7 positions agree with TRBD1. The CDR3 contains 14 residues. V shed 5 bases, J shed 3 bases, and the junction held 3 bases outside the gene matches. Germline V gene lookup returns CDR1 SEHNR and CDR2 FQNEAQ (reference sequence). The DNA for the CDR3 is TGTGCCAGCAGCCGACAGGGTGACACCGGGGAGCTGTTTTTT. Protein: CASSRQGDTGELFF.

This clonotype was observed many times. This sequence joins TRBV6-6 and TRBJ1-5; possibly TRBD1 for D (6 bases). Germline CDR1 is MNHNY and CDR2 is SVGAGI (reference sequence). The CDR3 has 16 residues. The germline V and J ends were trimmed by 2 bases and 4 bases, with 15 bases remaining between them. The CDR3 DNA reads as TGTGCCAGCAGTTACCGACAGGTTCGGGCAAATCAGCCCCAGCATTTT. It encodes CASSYRQVRANQPQHF.

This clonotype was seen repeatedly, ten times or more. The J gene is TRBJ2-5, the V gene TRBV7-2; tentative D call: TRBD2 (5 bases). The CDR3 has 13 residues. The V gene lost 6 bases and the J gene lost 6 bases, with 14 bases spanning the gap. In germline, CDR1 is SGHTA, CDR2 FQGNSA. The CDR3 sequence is CASRDFQRKTQYF. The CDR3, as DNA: TGTGCCAGCAGGGACTTCCAAAGGAAGACCCAGTACTTC. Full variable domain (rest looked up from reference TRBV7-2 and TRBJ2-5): GAGVSQSPSNKVTEKGKDVELRCDPISGHTALYWYRQSLGQGLEFLIYFQGNSAPDKSGLPSDRFSAERTGGSVSTLTIQRTQQEDSAVYLCASRDFQRKTQYFGPGTRLLVL.

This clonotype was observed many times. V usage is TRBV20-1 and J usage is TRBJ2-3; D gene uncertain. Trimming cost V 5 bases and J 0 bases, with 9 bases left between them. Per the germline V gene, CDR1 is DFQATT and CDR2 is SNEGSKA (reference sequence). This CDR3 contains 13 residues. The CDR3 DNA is TGCAGTGCTTCCGGCATTAGCACAGATACGCAGTATTTT. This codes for CSASGISTDTQYF.

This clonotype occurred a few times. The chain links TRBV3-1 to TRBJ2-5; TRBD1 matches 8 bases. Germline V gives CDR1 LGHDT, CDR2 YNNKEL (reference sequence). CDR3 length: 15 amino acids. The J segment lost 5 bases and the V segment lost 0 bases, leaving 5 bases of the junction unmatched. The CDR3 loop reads CASSQDPRGRETQYF. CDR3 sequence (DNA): TGTGCCAGCAGCCAAGACCCCAGGGGGCGGGAGACCCAGTACTTC.

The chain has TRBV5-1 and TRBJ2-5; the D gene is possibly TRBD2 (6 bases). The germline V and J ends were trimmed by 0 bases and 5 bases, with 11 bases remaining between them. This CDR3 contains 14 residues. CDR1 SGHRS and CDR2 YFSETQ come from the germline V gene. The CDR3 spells CASSLGSSVETQYF. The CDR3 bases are TGCGCCAGCAGCTTGGGTTCTAGCGTGGAGACCCAGTACTTC.

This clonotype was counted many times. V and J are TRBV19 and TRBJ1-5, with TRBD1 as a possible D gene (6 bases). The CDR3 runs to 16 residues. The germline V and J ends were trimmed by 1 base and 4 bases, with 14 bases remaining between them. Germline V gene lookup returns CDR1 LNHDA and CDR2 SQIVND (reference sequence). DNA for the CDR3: TGTGCCAGTAGTATAGGTCGTGACAGGATTAATCAGCCCCAGCATTTT. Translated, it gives CASSIGRDRINQPQHF.

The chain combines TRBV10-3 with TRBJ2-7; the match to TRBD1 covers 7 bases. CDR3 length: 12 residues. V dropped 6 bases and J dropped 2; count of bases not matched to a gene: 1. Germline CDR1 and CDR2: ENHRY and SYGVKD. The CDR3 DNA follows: TGTGCCATCAGAGGGACAGCCTACGAGCAGTACTTC. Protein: CAIRGTAYEQYF.

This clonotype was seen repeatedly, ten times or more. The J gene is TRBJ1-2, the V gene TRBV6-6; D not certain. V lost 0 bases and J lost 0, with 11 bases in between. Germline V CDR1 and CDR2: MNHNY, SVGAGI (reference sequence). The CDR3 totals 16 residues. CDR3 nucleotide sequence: TGTGCCAGCAGTTACTCGACTTCTCGAGCTAACTATGGCTACACCTTC. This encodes CASSYSTSRANYGYTF.

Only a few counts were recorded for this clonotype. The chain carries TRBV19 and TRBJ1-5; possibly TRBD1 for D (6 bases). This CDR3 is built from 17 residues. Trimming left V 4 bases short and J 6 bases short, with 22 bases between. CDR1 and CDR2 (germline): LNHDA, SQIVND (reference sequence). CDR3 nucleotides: TGTGCCAGTAGTACTAGAGACGGCTATAGCAGGGGTCAGCCCCAGCATTTT. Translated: CASSTRDGYSRGQPQHF.

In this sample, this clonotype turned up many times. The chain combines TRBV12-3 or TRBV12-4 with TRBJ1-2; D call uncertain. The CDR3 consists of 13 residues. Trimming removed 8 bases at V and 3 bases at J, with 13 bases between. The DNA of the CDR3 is TGTGCCAGCGCCGTCGGGAGGGACTATGGCTACACCTTC. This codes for CASAVGRDYGYTF.

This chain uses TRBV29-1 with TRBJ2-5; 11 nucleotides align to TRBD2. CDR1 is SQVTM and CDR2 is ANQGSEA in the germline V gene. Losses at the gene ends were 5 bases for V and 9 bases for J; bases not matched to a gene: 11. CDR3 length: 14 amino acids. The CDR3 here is CSVSPGLAARAQYF. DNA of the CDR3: TGCAGCGTTTCTCCGGGACTAGCGGCCCGGGCCCAGTACTTC.

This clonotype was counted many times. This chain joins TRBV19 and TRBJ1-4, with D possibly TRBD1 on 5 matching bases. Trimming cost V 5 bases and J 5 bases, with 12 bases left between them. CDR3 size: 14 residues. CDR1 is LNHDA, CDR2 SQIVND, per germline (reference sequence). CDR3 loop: CASSHVQGNEKLFF. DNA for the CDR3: TGTGCCAGTAGTCACGTCCAGGGCAATGAAAAACTGTTTTTT.

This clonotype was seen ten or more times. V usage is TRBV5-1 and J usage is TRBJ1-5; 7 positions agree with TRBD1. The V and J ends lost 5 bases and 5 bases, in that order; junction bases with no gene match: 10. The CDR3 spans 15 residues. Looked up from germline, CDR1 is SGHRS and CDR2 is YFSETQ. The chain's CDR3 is CASRPGTVDYQPQHF. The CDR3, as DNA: TGCGCCAGCAGACCCGGGACAGTCGATTATCAGCCCCAGCATTTT.

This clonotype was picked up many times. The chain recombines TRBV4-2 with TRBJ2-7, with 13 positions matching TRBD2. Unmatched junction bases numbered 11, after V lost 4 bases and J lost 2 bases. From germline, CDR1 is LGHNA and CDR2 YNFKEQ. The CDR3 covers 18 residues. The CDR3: CASSLTSELAGGAYEQYF. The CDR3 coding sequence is TGTGCCAGCAGCCTTACATCCGAACTAGCGGGGGGGGCCTACGAGCAGTACTTC.

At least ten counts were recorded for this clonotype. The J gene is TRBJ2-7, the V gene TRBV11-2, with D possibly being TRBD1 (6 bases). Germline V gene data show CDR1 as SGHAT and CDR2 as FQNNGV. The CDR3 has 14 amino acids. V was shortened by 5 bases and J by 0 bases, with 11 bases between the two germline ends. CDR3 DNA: TGTGCCAGCAGCCTGGACAGTCCCTCCTACGAGCAGTACTTC. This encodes CASSLDSPSYEQYF.